This paragraph reports one TCR beta chain. This entry belongs to a study of blood T cell repertoires in COVID-19. The CDR3 length is 16 residues. Germline CDR1 reads SGHRS; CDR2 reads YFSETQ. V was trimmed by 0 bases and J by 4 bases, leaving 14 bases between them. Measured with immunoSEQ multiplex PCR; TCRdb has only the in-frame clones, and not every one. The sample has 65,000 to 95,000 clones, about 80% seen once. The chain recombines TRBV5-1 with TRBJ1-5; D is ambiguous. The specimen sequenced was peripheral blood. This receptor was obtained from a man aged 50-60 years with active or convalescent COVID-19. The CDR3 reads CASSLDYSVLNQPQHF. CDR3 coding DNA: TGCGCCAGCAGCTTGGACTATTCAGTGCTAAATCAGCCCCAGCATTTT. The complete variable domain, with remaining parts taken from reference TRBV5-1 and TRBJ1-5, reads KAGVTQTPRYLIKTRGQQVTLSCSPISGHRSVSWYQQTPGQGLQFLFEYFSETQRNKGNFPGRFSGRQFSNSRSEMNVSTLELGDSALYLCASSLDYSVLNQPQHFGDGTRLSIL.